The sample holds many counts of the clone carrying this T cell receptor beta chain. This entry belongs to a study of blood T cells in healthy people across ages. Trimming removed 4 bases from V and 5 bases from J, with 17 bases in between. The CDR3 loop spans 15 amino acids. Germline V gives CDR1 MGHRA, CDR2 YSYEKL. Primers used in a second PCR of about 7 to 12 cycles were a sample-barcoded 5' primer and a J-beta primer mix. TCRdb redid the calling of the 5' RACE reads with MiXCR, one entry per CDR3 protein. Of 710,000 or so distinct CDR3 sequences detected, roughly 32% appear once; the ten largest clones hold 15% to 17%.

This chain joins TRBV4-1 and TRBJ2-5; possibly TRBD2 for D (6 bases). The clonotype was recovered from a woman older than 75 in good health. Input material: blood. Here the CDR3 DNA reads TGCGCCAGCAGCCCTCGGGACTCGCTGTTTGAGACCCAGTACTTC. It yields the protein CASSPRDSLFETQYF.